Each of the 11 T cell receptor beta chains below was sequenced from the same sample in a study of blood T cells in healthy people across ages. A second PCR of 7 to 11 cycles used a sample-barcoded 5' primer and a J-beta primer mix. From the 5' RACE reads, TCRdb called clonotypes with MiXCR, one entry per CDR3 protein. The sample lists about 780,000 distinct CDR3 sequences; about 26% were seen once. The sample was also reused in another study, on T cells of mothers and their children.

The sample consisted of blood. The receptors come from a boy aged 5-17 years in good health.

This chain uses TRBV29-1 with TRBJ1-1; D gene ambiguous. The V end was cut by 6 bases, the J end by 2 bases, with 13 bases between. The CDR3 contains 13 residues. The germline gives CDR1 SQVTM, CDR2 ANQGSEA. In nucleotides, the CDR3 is TGCAGCGTCGCTACAGACCCCAACACTGAAGCTTTCTTT. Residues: CSVATDPNTEAFF. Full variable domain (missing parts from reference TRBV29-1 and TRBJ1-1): SAVISQKPSRDICQRGTSLTIQCQVDSQVTMMFWYRQQPGQSLTLIATANQGSEATYESGFVIDKFPISRPNLTFSTLTVSNMSPEDSSIYLCSVATDPNTEAFFGQGTRLTVV.

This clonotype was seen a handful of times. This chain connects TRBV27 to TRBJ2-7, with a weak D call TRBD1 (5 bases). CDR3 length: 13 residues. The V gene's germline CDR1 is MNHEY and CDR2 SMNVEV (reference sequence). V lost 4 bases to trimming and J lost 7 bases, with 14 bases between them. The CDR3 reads CASSSLTAWEQYF. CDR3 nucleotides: TGTGCCAGCAGTTCCCTGACAGCGTGGGAGCAGTACTTC.

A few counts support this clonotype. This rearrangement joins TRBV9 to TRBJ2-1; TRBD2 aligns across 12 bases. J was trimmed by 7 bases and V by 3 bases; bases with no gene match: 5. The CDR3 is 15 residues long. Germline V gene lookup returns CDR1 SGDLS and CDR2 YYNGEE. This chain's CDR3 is CASSASGGAVNEQFF. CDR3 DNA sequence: TGTGCCAGCAGCGCTAGCGGGGGGGCCGTAAATGAGCAGTTCTTC.

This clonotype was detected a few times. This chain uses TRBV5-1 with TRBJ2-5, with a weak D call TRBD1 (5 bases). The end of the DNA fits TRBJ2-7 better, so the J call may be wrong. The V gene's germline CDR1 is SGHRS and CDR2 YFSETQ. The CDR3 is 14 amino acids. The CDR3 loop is CASSPRPGWGEQYF. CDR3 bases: TGCGCCAGCAGCCCCAGACCAGGGTGGGGCGAGCAGTACTTC.

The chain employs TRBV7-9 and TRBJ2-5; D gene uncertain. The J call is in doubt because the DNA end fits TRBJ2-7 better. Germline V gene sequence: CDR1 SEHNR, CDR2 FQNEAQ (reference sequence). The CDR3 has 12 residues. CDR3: CATSQPYGEQYF. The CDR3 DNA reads TGTGCCACGTCCCAGCCCTACGGCGAGCAGTACTTC.

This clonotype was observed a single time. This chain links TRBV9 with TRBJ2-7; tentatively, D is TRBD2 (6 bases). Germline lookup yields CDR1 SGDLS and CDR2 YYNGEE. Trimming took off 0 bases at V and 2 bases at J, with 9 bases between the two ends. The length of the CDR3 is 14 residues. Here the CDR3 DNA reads TGTGCCAGCAGCGTAGGGGGGGTTCCCTACGAGCAGTACTTC. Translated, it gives CASSVGGVPYEQYF.

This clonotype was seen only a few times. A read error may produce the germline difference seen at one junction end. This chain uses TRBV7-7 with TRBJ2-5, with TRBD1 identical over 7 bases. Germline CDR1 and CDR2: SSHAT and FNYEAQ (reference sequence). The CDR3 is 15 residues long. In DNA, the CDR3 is TGTGCTAGCAGCTCAGGCACCGGGACAGCTGGGACCCAGTACTTC. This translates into CASSSGTGTAGTQYF.

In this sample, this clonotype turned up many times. As DNA, the CDR3 is TGCGCCAGCAGCTTCGGGAGCGGGGGGGCCTATTTTGAGCAGTTCTTC. Translated, it gives CASSFGSGGAYFEQFF. The gene calls are TRBV5-1 and TRBJ2-1; 10 bases line up with TRBD2. Per germline, CDR1 SGHRS and CDR2 YFSETQ. The trim removed 2 bases at V and 9 bases at J, leaving 11 bases unmatched. The CDR3 contains 16 residues.

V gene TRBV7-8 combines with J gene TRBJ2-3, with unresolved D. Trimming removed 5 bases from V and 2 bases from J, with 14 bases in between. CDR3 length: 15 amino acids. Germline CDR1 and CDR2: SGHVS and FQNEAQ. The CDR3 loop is CASSEKGSFTDTQYF. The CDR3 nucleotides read TGTGCCAGCAGCGAAAAGGGTAGCTTCACAGATACGCAGTATTTT.

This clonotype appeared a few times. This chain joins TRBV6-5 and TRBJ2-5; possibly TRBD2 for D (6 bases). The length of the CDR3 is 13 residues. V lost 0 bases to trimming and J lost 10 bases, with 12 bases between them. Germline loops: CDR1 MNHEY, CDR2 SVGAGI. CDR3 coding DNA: TGTGCCAGCAGTTACTCTCGAGCGGGTGGCCAGTACTTC. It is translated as CASSYSRAGGQYF.

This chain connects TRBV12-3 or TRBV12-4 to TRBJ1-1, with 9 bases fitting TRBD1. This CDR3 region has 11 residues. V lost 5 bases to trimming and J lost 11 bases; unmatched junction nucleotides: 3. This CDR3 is CASSGDREAFF. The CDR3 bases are TGTGCCAGCAGTGGGGACAGGGAGGCTTTCTTT.